Presented here are 18 T cell receptor beta chains from one specimen sequenced in a study of T cells expressing NK-cell markers. From its re-call of the 5' RACE reads, TCRdb lists each CDR3 protein once, without DNA. The sample has fewer than 400,000 distinct CDR3 sequences. Sample: blood T cells: a sorted CD56 or NKG2C T cell subset, CD4+ or CD8+ T cells, or bulk PBMC T cells (not recorded which). These receptor sequences come from a woman aged 45-65 years in good health.

The chain couples TRBV3-1 to TRBJ2-1; the D gene TCRdb calls, TRBD2, cannot be checked with no DNA. Germline V gives CDR1 LGHDT, CDR2 YNNKEL (reference sequence). The CDR3 spans 15 residues. The CDR3 loop is CASRTAGSTYNEQFF.

This sequence joins TRBV12-3 or TRBV12-4 and TRBJ2-2; TCRdb's D call of TRBD2 is untestable without DNA. This CDR3 has 15 amino acids. This chain's CDR3 is CASRLAGGRTGELFF.

The chain recombines TRBV12-3 or TRBV12-4 with TRBJ1-3. The CDR3 loop spans 15 amino acids. CDR3 loop: CASSLDRTTGNTIYF.

The chain uses TRBV12-3 or TRBV12-4 and TRBJ2-1; absent DNA, TCRdb's TRBD2 call cannot be checked. The CDR3 has 15 residues. The CDR3 loop reads CASSLGTPSYNEQFF.

The chain recombines TRBV20-1 with TRBJ2-1; TCRdb gives TRBD1 as the D gene, but with no DNA this cannot be confirmed. Germline-derived CDR1 and CDR2 are DFQATT and SNEGSKA (reference sequence). The CDR3 sequence is 15 residues long. The CDR3 here is CSARGDREFYNEQFF.

V usage is TRBV18 and J usage is TRBJ2-5; there is no DNA to check the TCRdb D call of TRBD1. CDR3 length: 15 amino acids. Germline V gene lookup returns CDR1 KGHSH and CDR2 LQKENI. The CDR3 reads CASSPRTGIGETQYF.

This sequence joins TRBV29-1 and TRBJ2-2; TCRdb returns TRBD1, unconfirmable since there is no DNA. The CDR3 contains 12 residues. The germline V gene encodes CDR1 SQVTM and CDR2 ANQGSEA. CDR3 amino acids: CSAFPVAGELFF.

The chain's CDR3 is CASSQSAGVSDTQYF. This chain uses TRBV4-1 with TRBJ2-3; the TCRdb D gene call, TRBD2, has no DNA to confirm it. This CDR3 is built from 15 residues. Per the germline V gene, CDR1 is MGHRA and CDR2 is YSYEKL.

This rearrangement joins TRBV2 to TRBJ1-2; TCRdb's D call, TRBD1, is unchecked because there is no DNA. This CDR3 has 13 amino acids. The V gene's germline CDR1 is SNHLY and CDR2 FYNNEI. The CDR3 is CASRDRGSFGYTF.

The CDR3 sequence: CSATPRAGGPHEQFF. The chain carries TRBV20-1 and TRBJ2-1; TCRdb outputs TRBD2, but without DNA this stays unchecked. The CDR3 runs 15 residues. CDR1 and CDR2 from the germline V gene are DFQATT and SNEGSKA (reference sequence).

J is TRBJ2-7 and V is TRBV5-1. CDR3 length: 14 residues. Germline V gives CDR1 SGHRS, CDR2 YFSETQ. The CDR3 sequence: CASSLAGSAYEQYF.

The chain is built from TRBV7-2 and TRBJ2-3. From germline, CDR1 is SGHTA and CDR2 FQGNSA. This CDR3 has 16 amino acids. The CDR3 here is CASTLRLAGVTDTQYF.

This sequence joins TRBV12-3 or TRBV12-4 and TRBJ2-1. There are 13 residues in the CDR3. The CDR3 sequence: CASSSYGLPEQFF.

The gene calls are TRBV7-2 and TRBJ2-1; the TCRdb D gene call, TRBD1, has no DNA to confirm it. CDR1 is SGHTA and CDR2 is FQGNSA in the germline V gene. The CDR3 length is 16 residues. CDR3 loop: CASSLAGGETYNEQFF.

The V and J genes are TRBV7-9 and TRBJ1-5; TCRdb's D call of TRBD1 is untestable without DNA. Germline-derived CDR1 and CDR2 are SEHNR and FQNEAQ (reference sequence). The CDR3 runs 14 residues. This chain's CDR3 is CASSFGGGSQPQHF.

The rearrangement links TRBV27 to TRBJ2-1; TCRdb names TRBD2, which stays unverified in the absence of DNA. This CDR3 has 17 residues. Germline V gives CDR1 MNHEY, CDR2 SMNVEV (reference sequence). CDR3 loop: CASSLYPGLAAYNEQFF.

This chain links TRBV5-6 with TRBJ2-1; TCRdb reports TRBD2, a call that lacks DNA to check it against. The CDR3 loop spans 15 amino acids. Germline V gene data show CDR1 as SGHDT and CDR2 as YYEEEE. The CDR3 protein is CASSDGTSGRLMQFF. Together with reference TRBV5-6 and TRBJ2-1, the CDR3 gives the full variable domain: DAGVTQSPTHLIKTRGQQVTLRCSPKSGHDTVSWYQQALGQGPQFIFQYYEEEERQRGNFPDRFSGHQFPNYSSELNVNALLLGDSALYLCASSDGTSGRLMQFFGPGTRLTVL.

The chain is built from TRBV2 and TRBJ2-2; TCRdb names TRBD1, which stays unverified in the absence of DNA. The CDR3 has 15 amino acids. Germline CDR1 is SNHLY and CDR2 is FYNNEI. CDR3 residues: CASMGGAANTGELFF.